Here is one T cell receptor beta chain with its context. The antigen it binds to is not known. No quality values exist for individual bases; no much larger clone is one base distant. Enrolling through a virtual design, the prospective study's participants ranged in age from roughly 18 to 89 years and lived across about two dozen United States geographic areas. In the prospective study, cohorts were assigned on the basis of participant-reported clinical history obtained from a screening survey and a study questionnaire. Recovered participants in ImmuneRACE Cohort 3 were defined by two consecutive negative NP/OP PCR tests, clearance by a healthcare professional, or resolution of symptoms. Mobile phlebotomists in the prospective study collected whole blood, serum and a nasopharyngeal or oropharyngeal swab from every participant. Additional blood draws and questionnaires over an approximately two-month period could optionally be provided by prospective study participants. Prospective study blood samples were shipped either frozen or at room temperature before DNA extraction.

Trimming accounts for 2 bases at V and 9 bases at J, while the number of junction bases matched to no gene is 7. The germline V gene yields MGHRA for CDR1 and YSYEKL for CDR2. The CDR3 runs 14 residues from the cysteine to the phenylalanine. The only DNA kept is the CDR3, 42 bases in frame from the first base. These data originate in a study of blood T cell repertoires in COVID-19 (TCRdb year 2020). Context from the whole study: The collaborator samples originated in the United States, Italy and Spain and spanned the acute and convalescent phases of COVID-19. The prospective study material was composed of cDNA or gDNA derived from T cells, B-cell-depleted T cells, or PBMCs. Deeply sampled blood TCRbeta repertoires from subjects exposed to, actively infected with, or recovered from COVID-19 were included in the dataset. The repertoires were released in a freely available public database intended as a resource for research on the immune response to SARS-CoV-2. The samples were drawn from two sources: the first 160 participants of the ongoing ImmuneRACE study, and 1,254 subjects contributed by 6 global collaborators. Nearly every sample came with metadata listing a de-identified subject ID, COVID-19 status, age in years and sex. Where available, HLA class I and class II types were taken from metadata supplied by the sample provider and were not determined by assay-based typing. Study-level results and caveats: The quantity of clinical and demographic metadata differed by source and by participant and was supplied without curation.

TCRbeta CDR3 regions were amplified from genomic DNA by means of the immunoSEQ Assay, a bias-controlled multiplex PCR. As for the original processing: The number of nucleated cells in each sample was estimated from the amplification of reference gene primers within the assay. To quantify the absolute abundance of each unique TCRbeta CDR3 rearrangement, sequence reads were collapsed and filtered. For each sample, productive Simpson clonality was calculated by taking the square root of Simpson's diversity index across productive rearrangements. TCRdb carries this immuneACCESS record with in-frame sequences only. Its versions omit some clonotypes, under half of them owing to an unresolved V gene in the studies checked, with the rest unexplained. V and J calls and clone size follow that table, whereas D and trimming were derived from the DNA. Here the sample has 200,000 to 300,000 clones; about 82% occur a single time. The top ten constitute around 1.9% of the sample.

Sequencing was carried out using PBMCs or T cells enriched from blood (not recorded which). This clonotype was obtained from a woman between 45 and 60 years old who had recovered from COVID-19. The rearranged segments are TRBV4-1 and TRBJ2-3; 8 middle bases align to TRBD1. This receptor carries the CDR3 CASSQQGAPQTQYF. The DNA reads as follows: TGCGCCAGCAGCCAACAGGGGGCCCCACAAACGCAGTATTTT.